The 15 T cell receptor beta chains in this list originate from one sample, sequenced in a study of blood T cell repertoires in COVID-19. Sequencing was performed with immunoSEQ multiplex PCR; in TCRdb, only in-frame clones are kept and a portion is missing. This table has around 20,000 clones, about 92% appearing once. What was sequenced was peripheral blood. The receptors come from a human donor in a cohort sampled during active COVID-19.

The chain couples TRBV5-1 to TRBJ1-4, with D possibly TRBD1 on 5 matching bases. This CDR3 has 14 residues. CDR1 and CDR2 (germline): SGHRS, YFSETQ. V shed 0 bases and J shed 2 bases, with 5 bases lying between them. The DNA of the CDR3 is TGCGCCAGCAGCTTGGGGGGCACTAATGAAAAACTGTTTTTT. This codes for CASSLGGTNEKLFF.

CDR3 coding DNA: TGTGCCAGCAGCTTAGGGGGGACAGGGGTTGAAAAACTGTTTTTT. As protein: CASSLGGTGVEKLFF. J is TRBJ1-4 and V is TRBV7-6; 10 positions match TRBD1. The CDR3 extends over 15 amino acids. Germline loops: CDR1 SGHVS, CDR2 FNYEAQ. J gave up 7 bases and V 1 base, and 3 bases lay outside the gene matches. Full variable domain (missing parts from reference TRBV7-6 and TRBJ1-4): GAGVSQSPRYKVTKRGQDVALRCDPISGHVSLYWYRQALGQGPEFLTYFNYEAQQDKSGLPNDRFSAERPEGSISTLTIQRTEQRDSAMYRCASSLGGTGVEKLFFGSGTQLSVL.

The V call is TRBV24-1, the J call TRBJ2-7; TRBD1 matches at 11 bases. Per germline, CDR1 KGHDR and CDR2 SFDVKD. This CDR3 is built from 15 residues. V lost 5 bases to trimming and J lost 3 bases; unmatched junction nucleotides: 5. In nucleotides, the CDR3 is TGTGCCACCAGTGTGGGGACAGGGGGTATCTACGAGCAGTACTTC. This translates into CATSVGTGGIYEQYF.

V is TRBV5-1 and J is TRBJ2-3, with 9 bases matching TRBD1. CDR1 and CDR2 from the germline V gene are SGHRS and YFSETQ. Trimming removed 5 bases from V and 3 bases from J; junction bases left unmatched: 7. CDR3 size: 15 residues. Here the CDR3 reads CASRWTGTGTDTQYF. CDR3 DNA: TGCGCCAGCAGGTGGACCGGGACAGGGACAGATACGCAGTATTTT.

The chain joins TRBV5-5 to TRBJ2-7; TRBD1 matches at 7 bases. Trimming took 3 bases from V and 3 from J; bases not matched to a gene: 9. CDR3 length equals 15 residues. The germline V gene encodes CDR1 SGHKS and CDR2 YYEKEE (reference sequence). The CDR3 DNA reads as TGTGCCAGCAGCTGGTCCGGGACAGTCCTCTACGAGCAGTACTTC. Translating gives CASSWSGTVLYEQYF.

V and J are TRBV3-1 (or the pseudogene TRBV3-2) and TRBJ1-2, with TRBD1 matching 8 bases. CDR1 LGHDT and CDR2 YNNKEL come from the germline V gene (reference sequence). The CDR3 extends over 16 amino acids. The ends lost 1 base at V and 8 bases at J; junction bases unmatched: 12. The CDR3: CASSQVDRGRRNGYTF. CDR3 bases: TGTGCCAGCAGCCAAGTCGACAGGGGTCGGAGGAACGGCTACACCTTC.

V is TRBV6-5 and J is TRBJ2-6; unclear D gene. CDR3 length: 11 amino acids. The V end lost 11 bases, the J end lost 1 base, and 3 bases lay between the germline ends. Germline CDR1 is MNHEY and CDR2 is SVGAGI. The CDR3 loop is CAASGANVLTF. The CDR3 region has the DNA TGTGCCGCGTCTGGGGCCAACGTCCTGACTTTC.

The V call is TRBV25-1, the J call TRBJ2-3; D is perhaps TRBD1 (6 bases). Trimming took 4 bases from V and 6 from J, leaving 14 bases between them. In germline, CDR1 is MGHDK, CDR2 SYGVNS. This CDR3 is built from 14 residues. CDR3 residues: CASSGQVSGDTQYF. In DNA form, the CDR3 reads TGTGCCAGCAGTGGACAGGTCTCTGGGGATACGCAGTATTTT.

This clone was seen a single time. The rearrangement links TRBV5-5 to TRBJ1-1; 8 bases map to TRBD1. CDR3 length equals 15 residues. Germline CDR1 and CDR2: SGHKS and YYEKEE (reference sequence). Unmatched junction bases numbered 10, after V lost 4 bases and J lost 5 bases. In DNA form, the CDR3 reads TGTGCCAGCAGCCGGAGGGCAGGGGGCGAAACTGAAGCTTTCTTT. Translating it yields CASSRRAGGETEAFF. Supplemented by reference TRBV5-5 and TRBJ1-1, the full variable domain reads DAGVTQSPTHLIKTRGQQVTLRCSPISGHKSVSWYQQVLGQGPQFIFQYYEKEERGRGNFPDRFSARQFPNYSSELNVNALLLGDSALYLCASSRRAGGETEAFFGQGTRLTVV.

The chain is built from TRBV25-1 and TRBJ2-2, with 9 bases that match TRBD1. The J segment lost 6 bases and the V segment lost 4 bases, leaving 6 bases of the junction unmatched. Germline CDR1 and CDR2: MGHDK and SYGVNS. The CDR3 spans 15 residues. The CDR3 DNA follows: TGTGCCAGCAGTGCCAACAGGGGGCTCGCCGGGGAGCTGTTTTTT. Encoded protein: CASSANRGLAGELFF.

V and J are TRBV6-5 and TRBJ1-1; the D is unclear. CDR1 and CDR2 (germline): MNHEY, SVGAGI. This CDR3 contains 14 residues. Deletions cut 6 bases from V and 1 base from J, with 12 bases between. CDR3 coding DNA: TGTGCCAGCAGCCCGGGGTTAGGGAACACTGAAGCTTTCTTT. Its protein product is CASSPGLGNTEAFF.

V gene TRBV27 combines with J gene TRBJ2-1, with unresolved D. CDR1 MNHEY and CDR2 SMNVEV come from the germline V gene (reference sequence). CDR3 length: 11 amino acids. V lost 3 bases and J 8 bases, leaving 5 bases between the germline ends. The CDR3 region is CASSFVDEQFF. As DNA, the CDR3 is TGTGCCAGCAGTTTTGTCGATGAGCAGTTCTTC.

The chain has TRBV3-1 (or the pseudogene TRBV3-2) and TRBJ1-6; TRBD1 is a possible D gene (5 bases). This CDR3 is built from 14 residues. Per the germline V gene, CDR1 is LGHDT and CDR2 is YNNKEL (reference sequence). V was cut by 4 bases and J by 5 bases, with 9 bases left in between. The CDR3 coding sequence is TGTGCCAGCAGCCGGGGGGGGGATAATTCACCCCTCCACTTT. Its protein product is CASSRGGDNSPLHF.

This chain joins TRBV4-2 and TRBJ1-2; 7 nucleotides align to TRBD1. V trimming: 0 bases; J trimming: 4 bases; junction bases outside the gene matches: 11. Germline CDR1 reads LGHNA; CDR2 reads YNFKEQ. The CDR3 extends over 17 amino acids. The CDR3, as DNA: TGTGCCAGCAGCCAAGATCTGACAGGGAAGAAGGTCTATGGCTACACCTTC. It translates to CASSQDLTGKKVYGYTF.

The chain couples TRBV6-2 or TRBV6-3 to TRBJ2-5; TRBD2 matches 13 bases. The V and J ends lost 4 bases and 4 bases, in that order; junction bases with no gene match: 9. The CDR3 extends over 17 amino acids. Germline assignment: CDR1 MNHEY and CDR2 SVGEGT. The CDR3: CASSSLAGGPYGETQYF. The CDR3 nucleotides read TGTGCCAGCAGTTCACTAGCGGGGGGGCCCTATGGAGAGACCCAGTACTTC.